A selection of T cell receptor beta chains follows, all from one sample in a study of blood T cell repertoires in COVID-19. TCRdb's table, derived via immunoSEQ multiplex PCR, lists solely in-frame clones and lacks some. The sample has about 400,000 clones; about 90% are singletons. Sequencing used peripheral blood. The receptors stem from a man aged 35-49 years with acute or convalescent COVID-19. Both conserved end residues are part of each CDR3. D genes are given only for firm matches. Not every row has a clone size; where given, it reads once, few, many or a size class.

abundance | j_gene | d_gene | v_gene | CDR3aa | CDR3nt
once | TRBJ1-2 | TRBD1 | TRBV28 | CASSSGTGDNYGYTF | TGTGCCAGCAGTTCCGGGACAGGAGACAACTATGGCTACACCTTC
- | TRBJ2-1 | - | TRBV7-3 | CASSPARASYNEQFF | TGTGCCAGCAGCCCAGCCAGGGCTTCCTACAATGAGCAGTTCTTC
- | TRBJ1-5 | TRBD1 | TRBV2 | CASNGQGYQPQHF | TGTGCCAGCAACGGACAGGGATACCAGCCCCAGCATTTT
- | TRBJ2-1 | TRBD1 | TRBV15 | CATSSATGGDEQFF | TGTGCCACCAGCAGCGCAACAGGGGGTGATGAGCAGTTCTTC
- | TRBJ1-1 | TRBD1 | TRBV3-1/TRBV3-2 | CASSPRGQGNTEAFF | TGTGCCAGCAGCCCCAGGGGGCAGGGGAACACTGAAGCTTTCTTT
- | TRBJ2-5 | - | TRBV11-2 | CASSLGVEGTETQYF | TGTGCCAGCAGCTTAGGTGTAGAGGGAACAGAGACCCAGTACTTC
- | TRBJ2-3 | - | TRBV5-1 | CASSEDYTDTQYF | TGCGCCAGCAGCGAGGACTACACAGATACGCAGTATTTT
- | TRBJ1-4 | TRBD1 | TRBV2 | CANAAYEGAGEKLFF | TGTGCCAACGCAGCATATGAGGGGGCTGGTGAAAAACTGTTTTTT
- | TRBJ1-5 | - | TRBV7-8 | CASSLQGRNQPQHF | TGTGCCAGCAGCTTACAGGGGCGCAATCAGCCCCAGCATTTT
- | TRBJ2-3 | TRBD1 | TRBV7-2 | CASRRGTGTTDTQYF | TGTGCCAGCAGGCGGGGGACAGGGACAACAGATACGCAGTATTTT
- | TRBJ1-6 | TRBD1 | TRBV28 | CASSSGTGGTDWDSPLHF | TGTGCCAGCAGTTCCGGGACAGGGGGCACAGACTGGGATTCACCCCTCCACTTT
- | TRBJ2-2 | - | TRBV28 | CASTGDIEKNTGELFF | TGTGCCAGCACAGGTGACATAGAAAAGAACACCGGGGAGCTGTTTTTT
- | TRBJ2-1 | - | TRBV3-1/TRBV3-2 | CASSPRYNEQFF | TGTGCCAGCAGCCCCCGTTACAATGAGCAGTTCTTC
- | TRBJ2-2 | TRBD2 | TRBV2 | CASSERERNTGELFF | TGTGCCAGCAGTGAGCGGGAGCGAAACACCGGGGAGCTGTTTTTT
once | TRBJ1-1 | - | TRBV28 | CASTTYSSGIMNTEAFF | TGTGCCAGCACCACTTACTCCTCCGGGATCATGAACACTGAAGCTTTCTTT
- | TRBJ1-5 | - | TRBV27 | CASSRNPGNQPQHF | TGTGCCAGCAGTCGGAACCCGGGGAATCAGCCCCAGCATTTT
- | TRBJ2-7 | - | TRBV7-8 | CASSLEAAAPYEQYF | TGTGCCAGCAGCTTAGAGGCGGCGGCCCCCTACGAGCAGTACTTC
few | TRBJ1-2 | - | TRBV3-1/TRBV3-2 | CASSQEGTPHNGYTF | TGTGCCAGCAGCCAAGAGGGGACACCGCACAATGGCTACACCTTC
- | TRBJ1-2 | - | TRBV9 | CASSVPNFEDGYTF | TGTGCCAGCAGCGTACCGAACTTCGAGGATGGCTACACCTTC
- | TRBJ2-1 | TRBD2 | TRBV25-1 | CASMTSGRAEQFF | TGTGCCAGCATGACTAGCGGGAGGGCCGAGCAGTTCTTC
once | TRBJ2-2 | TRBD2 | TRBV5-5 | CASSFSPGGNTGELFF | TGTGCCAGCAGCTTCTCGCCGGGAGGGAACACCGGGGAGCTGTTTTTT
- | TRBJ2-3 | - | TRBV7-3 | CASSTQLADTQYF | TGTGCCAGCAGCACCCAGTTGGCAGATACGCAGTATTTT
- | TRBJ1-2 | TRBD1 | TRBV7-2 | CASSLARGTGGSYGYTF | TGTGCCAGCAGCTTAGCGCGGGGGACAGGGGGAAGCTATGGCTACACCTTC
- | TRBJ1-3 | TRBD1 | TRBV9 | CASSVRQGLGNTIYF | TGTGCCAGCAGCGTACGACAGGGCCTGGGAAACACCATATATTTT
- | TRBJ2-2 | - | TRBV19 | CASSIVSGPGELFF | TGTGCCAGTAGTATAGTCTCAGGGCCCGGGGAGCTGTTTTTT
once | TRBJ2-3 | TRBD2 | TRBV3-1/TRBV3-2 | CASSQGNLAGEGADTQYF | TGTGCCAGCAGCCAAGGAAATCTAGCGGGAGAGGGTGCAGATACGCAGTATTTT
- | TRBJ1-1 | - | TRBV9 | CASSSMDSHTEAFF | TGTGCCAGCAGTAGTATGGATAGCCACACTGAAGCTTTCTTT
- | TRBJ2-7 | TRBD2 | TRBV19 | CASSIGRGSYEQYF | TGTGCCAGTAGTATCGGGAGGGGGAGCTACGAGCAGTACTTC
- | TRBJ1-1 | TRBD1 | TRBV28 | CASSPGGSGAEAFF | TGTGCCAGCAGTCCAGGGGGATCAGGAGCTGAAGCTTTCTTT
- | TRBJ2-2 | - | TRBV4-1 | CASSQFQNTGELFF | TGCGCCAGCAGCCAATTCCAGAACACCGGGGAGCTGTTTTTT
once | TRBJ1-5 | - | TRBV30 | CAWSVQGNQPQHF | TGTGCCTGGAGTGTACAGGGTAATCAGCCCCAGCATTTT
few | TRBJ1-1 | - | TRBV28 | CASSHSTEMNTEAFF | TGTGCCAGCAGCCACTCGACAGAGATGAACACTGAAGCTTTCTTT
- | TRBJ1-1 | - | TRBV27 | CASSFGRGTEAFF | TGTGCCAGCAGTTTTGGTAGGGGCACTGAAGCTTTCTTT
- | TRBJ2-7 | TRBD2 | TRBV9 | CASSPAGDEQYF | TGTGCCAGCAGCCCCGCGGGGGACGAGCAGTACTTC
- | TRBJ2-1 | TRBD2 | TRBV12-5 | CASGSLTSGSIYEQFF | TGTGCTAGTGGTTCCCTTACTAGCGGGAGCATCTATGAGCAGTTCTTC
- | TRBJ1-5 | - | TRBV6-5 | CASSYLSSGSNQPQHF | TGTGCCAGCAGTTACCTGTCGTCGGGAAGCAATCAGCCCCAGCATTTT
once | TRBJ2-7 | TRBD2 | TRBV29-1 | CSVSGLAGGGGTYEQYF | TGCAGCGTCTCAGGACTAGCGGGAGGAGGGGGAACCTACGAGCAGTACTTC
- | TRBJ2-1 | - | TRBV13 | CASSLPDRANEQFF | TGTGCCAGCAGCTTACCAGATCGAGCGAATGAGCAGTTCTTC
- | TRBJ1-2 | TRBD1 | TRBV3-1/TRBV3-2 | CASSQDSGGYGYTF | TGTGCCAGCAGCCAAGACTCAGGGGGCTATGGCTACACCTTC
- | TRBJ2-1 | TRBD2 | TRBV15 | CATSRDTTSGIF | TGTGCCACCAGCAGAGATACGACTAGCGGCATCTTC
- | TRBJ2-7 | - | TRBV28 | CASSAAFHKVGHEQYF | TGTGCCAGCAGCGCCGCGTTCCACAAGGTGGGCCACGAGCAGTACTTC
- | TRBJ2-2 | TRBD2 | TRBV7-3 | CASSLKLAENTGELFF | TGTGCCAGCAGCTTAAAACTAGCGGAGAACACCGGGGAGCTGTTTTTT
- | TRBJ2-7 | TRBD2 | TRBV5-1 | CASGREGAYEQYF | TGCGCCAGCGGCCGGGAGGGGGCCTACGAGCAGTACTTC
- | TRBJ1-1 | - | TRBV28 | CASSQTFREGNTEAFF | TGTGCCAGCAGTCAGACATTCAGGGAGGGGAACACTGAAGCTTTCTTT
- | TRBJ2-5 | TRBD2 | TRBV9 | CASSMSPGTSEETQYF | TGTGCCAGCAGCATGTCCCCGGGGACTAGTGAGGAGACCCAGTACTTC
- | TRBJ1-6 | - | TRBV3-1/TRBV3-2 | CASSQLGGNSPLHF | TGTGCCAGCAGCCAACTGGGGGGGAATTCACCCCTCCACTTT
- | TRBJ1-2 | - | TRBV7-2 | CASSSLTQGSGYTF | TGTGCCAGCAGTTCCTTAACGCAGGGCTCTGGCTACACCTTC
- | TRBJ1-5 | - | TRBV7-6 | CASSAGNQPQHF | TGTGCCAGCAGCGCAGGGAATCAGCCCCAGCATTTT
few | TRBJ2-2 | TRBD2 | TRBV7-2 | CASSLALLAGGPSGGTGELFF | TGTGCCAGCAGCTTAGCCCTACTAGCGGGAGGGCCGTCTGGTGGCACCGGGGAGCTGTTTTTT
- | TRBJ1-5 | - | TRBV28 | CASSLLRNSNQPQHF | TGTGCCAGCAGTTTATTGCGGAATAGCAATCAGCCCCAGCATTTT
- | TRBJ2-1 | TRBD2 | TRBV7-9 | CASSLGLAAYNEQFF | TGTGCCAGCAGCTTAGGGCTAGCGGCCTACAATGAGCAGTTCTTC
- | TRBJ2-2 | - | TRBV6-6 | CASSLRRGGELFF | TGTGCCAGCAGTCTACGGAGAGGCGGGGAGCTGTTTTTT
- | TRBJ2-5 | TRBD2 | TRBV19 | CASTGREGLMETQYF | TGTGCCAGTACAGGGCGGGAGGGCCTTATGGAGACCCAGTACTTC
- | TRBJ1-4 | - | TRBV15 | CATSSLGRGEKLFF | TGTGCCACCAGCAGTTTGGGAAGGGGTGAAAAACTGTTTTTT